These 30 T cell receptor beta chains were all obtained from the same sample, sequenced in a study of T cells after yellow fever vaccination. MiXCR was run by TCRdb on the 5' RACE reads, yielding one entry per CDR3 protein. The profile shows hundreds of thousands of distinct CDR3 sequences, more than 9% of them singletons. The material was PBMCs, obtained on the day of the yellow fever booster vaccination. These receptors all stem from a man aged 30-40 years who received the YFV17D yellow fever vaccine.

This clonotype has a handful of counts. The rearrangement joins TRBV6-1 to TRBJ2-1; D is ambiguous. The CDR3 loop spans 13 amino acids. V was clipped by 6 bases and J by 4 bases, with 10 bases between them. Germline loops: CDR1 MNHNS, CDR2 SASEGT. The CDR3 loop reads CASSPDGYNEQFF. The CDR3 coding sequence is TGTGCCAGCAGCCCGGACGGATACAATGAGCAGTTCTTC.

V and J are TRBV30 and TRBJ2-2; D remains ambiguous. Germline V gene sequence: CDR1 GTSNPN, CDR2 SVGIG (reference sequence). The CDR3 spans 13 residues. The ends were cut back, 1 base at V and 5 bases at J, with 8 bases in the middle. CDR3: CAWSGEFTGELFF. CDR3 DNA: TGTGCCTGGAGTGGCGAGTTTACCGGGGAGCTGTTTTTT.

This clonotype was counted between two and nine times. The CDR3 DNA reads TGTGCCTGGAGTGTACGTACTAGCGGTATCAAAAACATTCAGTACTTC. It specifies CAWSVRTSGIKNIQYF. The chain has TRBV30 and TRBJ2-4; 8 bases line up with TRBD2. The CDR3 is 16 amino acids. CDR1 is GTSNPN, CDR2 SVGIG, per germline (reference sequence). V was pared by 0 bases and J by 3 bases, with 7 bases of the junction left unmatched.

The V call is TRBV27, the J call TRBJ2-3; D is uncertain. CDR1 MNHEY and CDR2 SMNVEV come from the germline V gene (reference sequence). CDR3 length: 15 amino acids. Between the trimmed V and J ends, which lost 5 bases and 1 base, there was a span of 13 bases. The CDR3 DNA is TGTGCCAGCAGTCCGGTGGGTCATGGCACAGATACGCAGTATTTT. Its translation is CASSPVGHGTDTQYF.

This clonotype was picked up a small number of times. The J gene is TRBJ1-2, the V gene TRBV19; maybe TRBD1 (5 bases). Germline V gene sequence: CDR1 LNHDA, CDR2 SQIVND (reference sequence). The CDR3 contains 13 residues. V lost 2 bases and J lost 7, with 11 bases in between. DNA of the CDR3: TGTGCCAGTAGTATAACGGGACTTCCTGGCTACACCTTC. Translation: CASSITGLPGYTF.

This clonotype was counted a few times. The J gene is TRBJ2-3, the V gene TRBV20-1; 10 bases map to TRBD2. Losses at the gene ends were 6 bases for V and 4 bases for J; bases not matched to a gene: 10. The CDR3 has 15 residues. CDR1 is DFQATT and CDR2 is SNEGSKA in the germline V gene (reference sequence). The DNA for the CDR3 is TGCAGTGCCGGCGCTCTAGCGGGAGCCCCAGATACGCAGTATTTT. This codes for CSAGALAGAPDTQYF.

The chain uses TRBV11-2 and TRBJ2-1; D unclear. V dropped 5 bases and J dropped 9 bases, with 8 bases sitting between them. The CDR3 is 11 amino acids. In germline, CDR1 is SGHAT, CDR2 FQNNGV. The CDR3: CASSKLGEQFF. The CDR3 DNA reads TGTGCCAGCAGCAAACTCGGTGAGCAGTTCTTC.

This clonotype appeared a few times. The V call is TRBV7-2, the J call TRBJ2-4, with a possible D match to TRBD2 (5 bases). The ends were cut back, 5 bases at V and 6 bases at J, with 20 bases in the middle. This CDR3 comprises 16 residues. Germline assignment: CDR1 SGHTA and CDR2 FQGNSA. CDR3 protein: CASSPNAASLLNIQYF. CDR3 bases: TGTGCCAGCAGCCCAAACGCTGCTAGCCTTCTAAACATTCAGTACTTC. The whole variable domain, remainder taken from reference TRBV7-2 and TRBJ2-4, is GAGVSQSPSNKVTEKGKDVELRCDPISGHTALYWYRQSLGQGLEFLIYFQGNSAPDKSGLPSDRFSAERTGGSVSTLTIQRTQQEDSAVYLCASSPNAASLLNIQYFGAGTRLSVL.

This clonotype was counted only a few times. The chain couples TRBV5-6 to TRBJ2-1, with 8 bases lining up with TRBD2. The ends lost 1 base at V and 7 bases at J; junction bases unmatched: 13. The CDR3 contains 17 residues. Germline V CDR1 and CDR2: SGHDT, YYEEEE. The CDR3 nucleotides read TGTGCCAGCAGCTTGACTAGCGGAGATAGAAGATGGAATGAGCAGTTCTTC. It codes for CASSLTSGDRRWNEQFF.

This chain connects TRBV7-2 to TRBJ2-7, with a weak D call TRBD2 (6 bases). Germline V gene lookup returns CDR1 SGHTA and CDR2 FQGNSA. Trimming took 5 bases from V and 4 from J, leaving 21 bases between them. The CDR3 has 16 residues. CDR3: CASSRRSEGLIYEQYF. For the CDR3, the DNA is TGTGCCAGCAGCCGTCGAAGTGAGGGACTGATATACGAGCAGTACTTC.

The V call is TRBV19, the J call TRBJ2-2, with a tentative D call TRBD2 (5 bases). CDR1 is LNHDA and CDR2 is SQIVND in the germline V gene (reference sequence). The CDR3 has 14 residues. Trimming shortened V by 7 bases and J by 2 bases, and 11 bases separated the two germline ends. The CDR3 region is CASKASRNTGELFF. The CDR3 DNA reads as TGTGCCAGTAAGGCTAGCCGTAACACCGGGGAGCTGTTTTTT.

J is TRBJ2-1 and V is TRBV5-1, with D unclear. Germline CDR1 is SGHRS and CDR2 is YFSETQ. The CDR3 spans 15 residues. Trimming removed 4 bases from V and 5 bases from J, with 16 bases in between. The CDR3 DNA sequence: TGCGCCAGCAGCGCAACACCAGGAGCAGACAATGAGCAGTTCTTC. Translating it yields CASSATPGADNEQFF.

This chain links TRBV20-1 with TRBJ2-1; 13 bases match TRBD2. With V trimmed by 8 bases and J by 7 bases, 14 bases remained unmatched. There are 16 residues in the CDR3. CDR1 and CDR2 (germline): DFQATT, SNEGSKA (reference sequence). The chain's CDR3 is CSISPPGLAGTNEQFF. Here the CDR3 DNA reads TGCAGTATAAGCCCCCCGGGACTAGCGGGAACAAATGAGCAGTTCTTC.

This clonotype has more than one count but fewer than ten. The V gene is TRBV3-1, the J gene TRBJ2-2; 7 bases are shared with TRBD2. Germline V gene lookup returns CDR1 LGHDT and CDR2 YNNKEL (reference sequence). The CDR3 spans 15 residues. V shed 2 bases, J shed 0 bases, and the junction held 0 bases outside the gene matches. In DNA form, the CDR3 reads TGTGCCAGCAGCCAACTAGCGGCGAACACCGGGGAGCTGTTTTTT. Translated, it gives CASSQLAANTGELFF.

This clonotype was observed a handful of times. The rearrangement joins TRBV4-2 to TRBJ1-1; tentative D call: TRBD1 (6 bases). Trimming left V 0 bases short and J 3 bases short, with 17 bases between. Germline values: CDR1 LGHNA, CDR2 YNFKEQ. There are 17 residues in the CDR3. Here the CDR3 DNA reads TGTGCCAGCAGCCAAGACCTGACGGGGGCAATGCACACTGAAGCTTTCTTT. Residues: CASSQDLTGAMHTEAFF.

This clonotype has at least ten counts. This chain joins TRBV12-3 or TRBV12-4 and TRBJ1-3, with D uncertain. The CDR3 sequence is 12 residues long. V was shortened by 6 bases and J by 4 bases, with 7 bases between the two germline ends. CDR3 region: CASSLRGNTIYF. DNA of the CDR3: TGTGCCAGCAGCTTGAGGGGAAACACCATATATTTT.

This clonotype was found a few times. The chain couples TRBV5-4 to TRBJ2-3, with D perhaps matching TRBD2 (6 bases). Germline V gene lookup returns CDR1 SGHNT and CDR2 YYREEE (reference sequence). CDR3 length equals 13 residues. Between the trimmed V and J ends, which lost 9 bases and 6 bases, there was a span of 17 bases. The CDR3 nucleotides are TGTGCCACCCCGTCCGGGAGCGGGGATACGCAGTATTTT. Its translation: CATPSGSGDTQYF.

This clonotype was seen more than once but under ten times. This chain uses TRBV7-9 with TRBJ2-3, with D unresolved. CDR3 size: 12 residues. Looked up from germline, CDR1 is SEHNR and CDR2 is FQNEAQ (reference sequence). V was shortened by 3 bases and J by 8 bases, with 9 bases between the two germline ends. The CDR3 spells CASSFGTTTQYF. CDR3 bases: TGTGCCAGCAGCTTCGGAACAACTACGCAGTATTTT.

This clonotype was detected only a few times. The chain has TRBV7-8 and TRBJ2-2, with D perhaps matching TRBD1 (6 bases). CDR1 is SGHVS, CDR2 FQNEAQ, per germline. The CDR3 sequence is 16 residues long. The V gene lost 4 bases and the J gene lost 1 base, with 13 bases spanning the gap. CDR3 amino acids: CASSSYRVQNTGELFF. In DNA, the CDR3 is TGTGCCAGCAGCTCATACAGGGTTCAGAACACCGGGGAGCTGTTTTTT.

There are many counts of this clonotype. The CDR3 spells CSARGVLGEAFF. The CDR3 bases are TGCAGTGCTAGAGGAGTTCTGGGTGAAGCTTTCTTT. The chain recombines TRBV20-1 with TRBJ1-1; D gene unclear. Germline V CDR1 and CDR2: DFQATT, SNEGSKA (reference sequence). The CDR3 totals 12 residues. V dropped 1 base and J dropped 7 bases, with 10 bases sitting between them.

The chain links TRBV28 to TRBJ2-3; D possibly corresponds to TRBD2 (6 bases). The CDR3 loop spans 14 amino acids. The ends were cut back, 7 bases at V and 2 bases at J, with 13 bases in the middle. CDR1 and CDR2 (germline): MDHEN, SYDVKM. CDR3 protein: CASTLTRDTDTQYF. The CDR3 DNA follows: TGTGCCAGCACCTTGACTAGGGACACAGATACGCAGTATTTT.

This clonotype came up a few times. The chain uses TRBV9 and TRBJ2-5; 11 bases match TRBD2. Looked up from germline, CDR1 is SGDLS and CDR2 is YYNGEE. With V trimmed by 3 bases and J by 5 bases, 9 bases remained unmatched. The CDR3 contains 16 residues. The CDR3 protein is CASSALLAGDWETQYF. The CDR3 coding sequence is TGTGCCAGCAGCGCCCTACTAGCGGGAGATTGGGAGACCCAGTACTTC. The variable domain in full, completed from reference TRBV9 and TRBJ2-5, reads DSGVTQTPKHLITATGQRVTLRCSPRSGDLSVYWYQQSLDQGLQFLIQYYNGEERAKGNILERFSAQQFPDLHSELNLSSLELGDSALYFCASSALLAGDWETQYFGPGTRLLVL.

This sequence joins TRBV6-5 and TRBJ2-7; TRBD1 matches at 7 bases. This CDR3 has 16 residues. CDR1 MNHEY and CDR2 SVGAGI come from the germline V gene. The V gene end was trimmed by 4 bases and the J gene end by 1 base; junction bases not matched to a gene: 10. This CDR3 is CASSSSTGTVSYEQYF. CDR3 DNA: TGTGCCAGCAGTTCTTCTACCGGGACAGTTTCCTACGAGCAGTACTTC.

This clonotype was counted ten times or more. DNA of the CDR3: TGTGCCAGCAGTGCCAATAGGGGGCGCGTCTATGGCTACACCTTC. Protein: CASSANRGRVYGYTF. The rearrangement joins TRBV11-2 to TRBJ1-2; 7 bases map to TRBD1. Germline trimming cut 6 bases from V and 4 bases from J; bases unmatched to any gene: 11. CDR3 length equals 15 residues. Per the germline V gene, CDR1 is SGHAT and CDR2 is FQNNGV.

This sequence joins TRBV7-2 and TRBJ2-1, with TRBD2 identical over 10 bases. This CDR3 comprises 15 residues. The V gene's germline CDR1 is SGHTA and CDR2 FQGNSA. With V trimmed by 5 bases and J by 4 bases, 5 bases remained unmatched. CDR3 sequence reads: CASSKSSGSYNEQFF. For the CDR3, the DNA is TGTGCCAGCAGCAAATCTAGCGGGAGTTACAATGAGCAGTTCTTC.

This clonotype was detected a few times. The chain is built from TRBV6-2 or TRBV6-3 and TRBJ2-1, with D possibly TRBD1 on 5 matching bases. CDR3 size: 14 residues. CDR1 MNHEY and CDR2 SVGEGT come from the germline V gene. The V and J ends lost 4 bases and 6 bases respectively, with 13 bases between them. The CDR3 loop reads CASSSRQGSNEQFF. CDR3 bases: TGTGCCAGCAGTTCCCGGCAGGGTAGCAATGAGCAGTTCTTC.

Note on this clonotype: A much more abundant neighbour one base away suggests this may be a read error. V gene TRBV11-2 combines with J gene TRBJ2-5; 9 nucleotides agree with TRBD1. The V gene end was trimmed by 5 bases and the J gene end by 5 bases; junction bases not matched to a gene: 18. Looked up from germline, CDR1 is SGHAT and CDR2 is FQNNGV. The CDR3 covers 18 residues. DNA of the CDR3: TGTGCCAGCAGCGGACGATACGGGGACAGGGCCCCCGGGGAGACCCAGTACTTC. Protein: CASSGRYGDRAPGETQYF.

The V and J genes are TRBV18 and TRBJ2-1; 8 bases align to TRBD1. This CDR3 has 20 residues. Unmatched junction bases numbered 21, after V lost 3 bases and J lost 5 bases. Germline V gene data show CDR1 as KGHSH and CDR2 as LQKENI. Here the CDR3 DNA reads TGTGCCAGCTCACCGTGGGAACAGGGGGAAGAACCCCCCCCGGACAATGAGCAGTTCTTC. Translating it yields CASSPWEQGEEPPPDNEQFF.

This clonotype was seen repeatedly, ten times or more. This chain uses TRBV19 with TRBJ2-7; 9 bases map to TRBD1. The CDR3 totals 17 residues. Germline CDR1 and CDR2: LNHDA and SQIVND (reference sequence). V was clipped by 0 bases and J by 1 base; unmatched bases: 7. CDR3 DNA: TGTGCCAGTAGTATAGATCTGATTGGACAGGGGTCCTACGAGCAGTACTTC. The encoded protein is CASSIDLIGQGSYEQYF.

Only a few counts were recorded for this clonotype. This chain uses TRBV12-5 with TRBJ2-1, with D tentatively TRBD2 (7 bases). The CDR3 contains 16 residues. V was pared by 3 bases and J by 5 bases, with 17 bases between. In germline, CDR1 is LGHNT, CDR2 FRNRAP. CDR3 sequence: CASGLGNLGGDNEQFF. In DNA, the CDR3 is TGTGCTAGTGGTTTAGGAAATCTAGGGGGGGACAATGAGCAGTTCTTC.